The 28 T cell receptor beta chains presented below share a single source sample, sequenced in a study of cytomegalovirus exposure and HLA in healthy donors. Both 60 Vbeta primers and 13 Jbeta primers went into the PCR. The table came from immunoSEQ multiplex PCR; TCRdb's copy has only in-frame clones and leaves some out. Of about 140,000 clones listed, more than 80% were seen once; the top ten hold 3.5% to 5.5%. Material for sequencing was PBMCs. These receptors were collected from a woman between 40 and 55 years old in good health and CMV-seropositive.

The chain carries TRBV7-3 and TRBJ2-7, with 7 bases aligning to TRBD1. Trimming took 5 bases from V and 5 from J; bases not matched to a gene: 6. Germline CDR1 reads SGHTA; CDR2 reads FQGTGA. The CDR3 consists of 13 residues. The CDR3 loop is CASSQDRAHEQYF. For the CDR3, the DNA is TGTGCCAGCAGCCAAGACAGGGCACACGAGCAGTACTTC. Variable domain in full (rest from reference TRBV7-3 and TRBJ2-7): GAGVSQTPSNKVTEKGKYVELRCDPISGHTALYWYRQSLGQGPEFLIYFQGTGAADDSGLPNDRFFAVRPEGSVSTLKIQRTERGDSAVYLCASSQDRAHEQYFGPGTRLTVT.

The chain recombines TRBV6-5 with TRBJ1-2, with 8 positions matching TRBD1. The J segment lost 7 bases and the V segment lost 0 bases, leaving 7 bases of the junction unmatched. Germline assignment: CDR1 MNHEY and CDR2 SVGAGI. This CDR3 is built from 15 residues. The DNA for the CDR3 is TGTGCCAGCAGTTACTCGCCTGGACAGGGAGGTGGCTACACCTTC. Translated, it gives CASSYSPGQGGGYTF.

This clone was counted once. The genes are TRBV9 and TRBJ1-2; tentatively, D is TRBD1 (5 bases). V was pared by 4 bases and J by 8 bases, with 12 bases between. Per the germline V gene, CDR1 is SGDLS and CDR2 is YYNGEE. The CDR3 is made up of 12 amino acids. This CDR3 reads CASSRGGGGYTF. The CDR3, as DNA: TGTGCCAGCAGCCGGGGGGGAGGCGGCTACACCTTC. The whole variable domain, remainder taken from reference TRBV9 and TRBJ1-2, is DSGVTQTPKHLITATGQRVTLRCSPRSGDLSVYWYQQSLDQGLQFLIQYYNGEERAKGNILERFSAQQFPDLHSELNLSSLELGDSALYFCASSRGGGGYTFGSGTRLTVV.

The chain carries TRBV6-7 and TRBJ2-1, with 7 nucleotides matching TRBD1. TRBV6-7 qualifies as an ORF whose function is uncertain. The CDR3 has 16 residues. Trimming took 6 bases from V and 4 from J; bases not matched to a gene: 12. CDR3 in amino acids: CASSRGQGDSYNEQFF. In nucleotides, the CDR3 is TGTGCCAGCAGCCGCGGTCAGGGGGACAGTTACAATGAGCAGTTCTTC.

The chain carries TRBV28 and TRBJ2-7, with D tentatively TRBD2 (6 bases). Trimming removed 6 bases from V and 0 bases from J, with 15 bases in between. Germline V gene sequence: CDR1 MDHEN, CDR2 SYDVKM. This CDR3 spans 15 amino acids. The CDR3: CASSRGTESSYEQYF. The CDR3 nucleotides are TGTGCCAGCAGCCGCGGGACGGAGAGCTCCTACGAGCAGTACTTC.

The CDR3 nucleotides read TGTGCCAGCTTAACAGGTCCCCCCTACGAGCAGTACTTC. Protein: CASLTGPPYEQYF. The chain recombines TRBV6-1 with TRBJ2-5; weak D call: TRBD1 (5 bases). The J call is in doubt because the DNA end fits TRBJ2-7 better. CDR1 is MNHNS and CDR2 is SASEGT in the germline V gene. CDR3 size: 13 residues.

The chain couples TRBV9 to TRBJ2-3, with 7 bases fitting TRBD2. Trimming removed 0 bases from V and 0 bases from J; junction bases left unmatched: 1. The CDR3 has 15 residues. Looked up from germline, CDR1 is SGDLS and CDR2 is YYNGEE. CDR3 coding DNA: TGTGCCAGCAGCGTAGGGGGACTAAGCACAGATACGCAGTATTTT. Amino acid sequence: CASSVGGLSTDTQYF.

The chain has TRBV5-1 and TRBJ2-1; the match to TRBD1 covers 10 bases. J lost 6 bases, V lost 4 bases, and 10 bases had no gene match. This CDR3 region has 16 residues. Germline V gene lookup returns CDR1 SGHRS and CDR2 YFSETQ. The CDR3 region is CASSPNPGQGPNEQFF. CDR3 in DNA: TGCGCCAGCAGCCCAAATCCGGGACAGGGGCCCAATGAGCAGTTCTTC.

This chain's CDR3 is CASRATGDQPQHF. For the CDR3, the DNA is TGTGCCAGCAGGGCGACAGGGGATCAGCCCCAGCATTTT. V gene TRBV2 combines with J gene TRBJ1-5; TRBD1 matches at 8 bases. V dropped 6 bases and J dropped 5; count of bases not matched to a gene: 3. The CDR3 consists of 13 residues. The V gene's germline CDR1 is SNHLY and CDR2 FYNNEI.

The CDR3 spells CASSQQGYEQYF. In DNA, the CDR3 is TGCGCCAGCAGCCAACAGGGCTACGAGCAGTACTTC. The genes are TRBV4-1 and TRBJ2-5, with D possibly matching TRBD1 (5 bases). TRBJ2-7 matches the DNA end more closely, so the J call is doubtful. Germline V gives CDR1 MGHRA, CDR2 YSYEKL. CDR3 length: 12 amino acids.

This chain uses TRBV5-8 with TRBJ2-3, with 8 nucleotides matching TRBD1. CDR3 size: 14 residues. Germline-derived CDR1 and CDR2 are SGHTS and YDEGEE. V was pared by 2 bases and J by 5 bases, with 4 bases of the junction left unmatched. CDR3 DNA: TGTGCCAGCAGCTTACAGGGGACAGGAGATACGCAGTATTTT. Translation: CASSLQGTGDTQYF.

The V gene is TRBV28, the J gene TRBJ2-7; tentative D call: TRBD2 (5 bases). This CDR3 is 13 amino acids long. Trimming took off 3 bases at V and 5 bases at J, with 11 bases between the two ends. CDR1 and CDR2 from the germline V gene are MDHEN and SYDVKM. The CDR3 DNA is TGTGCCAGCAGTTTCCCCGCCGGGAACGAGCAGTACTTC. Its protein product is CASSFPAGNEQYF.

V usage is TRBV28 and J usage is TRBJ1-1, with TRBD1 as a possible D gene (5 bases). V lost 2 bases to trimming and J lost 3 bases, with 7 bases between them. The CDR3 sequence is 13 residues long. CDR1 MDHEN and CDR2 SYDVKM come from the germline V gene. The CDR3 sequence is CASSLIGDTEAFF. DNA for the CDR3: TGTGCCAGCAGTTTAATAGGGGACACTGAAGCTTTCTTT.

This clone was seen only a few times. This chain uses TRBV7-3 with TRBJ2-7; perhaps TRBD2 as D (6 bases). Trimming shortened V by 3 bases and J by 4 bases, and 10 bases separated the two germline ends. CDR3 size: 13 residues. Germline values: CDR1 SGHTA, CDR2 FQGTGA. The CDR3 DNA reads as TGTGCCAGCAGCTTGGCTAGCGAGTACGAGCAGTACTTC. Translating gives CASSLASEYEQYF.

The chain has TRBV12-5 and TRBJ2-5; a possible D gene is TRBD2 (5 bases). The last part of the DNA fits TRBJ2-7 better; the J call may be wrong. There are 13 residues in the CDR3. Looked up from germline, CDR1 is LGHNT and CDR2 is FRNRAP. In DNA, the CDR3 is TGTGCTAGTGGTCTAGATGGAGGCTACGAGCAGTACTTC. Encoded protein: CASGLDGGYEQYF.

The chain has TRBV9 and TRBJ2-1; TRBD2 might be the D (6 bases). The CDR3 has 15 residues. Deletions cut 0 bases from V and 9 bases from J, with 16 bases between. Germline CDR1 reads SGDLS; CDR2 reads YYNGEE. CDR3 protein: CASSVGWRGTTEQFF. The CDR3 DNA reads TGTGCCAGCAGCGTAGGTTGGAGGGGCACGACTGAGCAGTTCTTC.

The rearrangement joins TRBV18 to TRBJ1-2; 9 nucleotides align to TRBD1. The CDR3 has 13 amino acids. Germline V gene data show CDR1 as KGHSH and CDR2 as LQKENI. Trimming cost V 5 bases and J 5 bases; bases outside gene matches: 3. The CDR3 region is CASSTTGGYGYTF. The CDR3 bases are TGTGCCAGCTCAACGACAGGGGGATATGGCTACACCTTC.

V and J are TRBV6-5 and TRBJ2-7; D uncertain. V lost 2 bases and J lost 7, with 21 bases in between. This CDR3 region has 16 residues. Germline V gene lookup returns CDR1 MNHEY and CDR2 SVGAGI. The CDR3 DNA reads TGTGCCAGCAGTTACGGCCCCCCATCAACCTTTTGGGAGCAGTACTTC. Translated, it gives CASSYGPPSTFWEQYF.

The V and J genes are TRBV19 and TRBJ1-5; tentative D call: TRBD1 (5 bases). V was clipped by 2 bases and J by 5 bases, with 10 bases between them. The length of the CDR3 is 14 residues. Germline-derived CDR1 and CDR2 are LNHDA and SQIVND (reference sequence). The CDR3 spells CASSIQGGDQPQHF. The CDR3 region has the DNA TGTGCCAGTAGTATACAGGGTGGGGATCAGCCCCAGCATTTT.

The J gene is TRBJ2-3, the V gene TRBV27; 7 nucleotides line up with TRBD2. CDR3 size: 14 residues. J lost 0 bases, V lost 5 bases, and 2 bases had no gene match. Per germline, CDR1 MNHEY and CDR2 SMNVEV (reference sequence). CDR3 region: CASSRGGSTDTQYF. CDR3 nucleotides: TGTGCCAGCAGTCGCGGGGGTAGCACAGATACGCAGTATTTT.

In this sample, this clone turned up once. The chain uses TRBV30 and TRBJ2-7; maybe TRBD2 (6 bases). Germline V gene lookup returns CDR1 GTSNPN and CDR2 SVGIG (reference sequence). The V gene lost 0 bases and the J gene lost 0 bases, with 12 bases spanning the gap. The CDR3 has 15 amino acids. The CDR3 sequence: CAWSVMAGSSYEQYF. CDR3 sequence (DNA): TGTGCCTGGAGTGTAATGGCGGGGTCCTCCTACGAGCAGTACTTC.

This sequence joins TRBV6-1 and TRBJ2-2, with 8 nucleotides matching TRBD1. V lost 4 bases and J lost 1; bases outside the gene matches: 8. Germline CDR1 MNHNS, CDR2 SASEGT. This CDR3 contains 17 residues. Here the CDR3 reads CASSVVPGQGNTGELFF. DNA of the CDR3: TGTGCCAGCAGTGTAGTGCCAGGACAGGGGAACACCGGGGAGCTGTTTTTT.

This chain links TRBV28 with TRBJ2-1; the match to TRBD1 covers 8 bases. This CDR3 contains 15 residues. Germline CDR1 is MDHEN and CDR2 is SYDVKM. V lost 6 bases, J lost 1 base, and 5 bases stayed unmatched. CDR3 region: CASSLGQASYNEQFF. The CDR3 nucleotides read TGTGCCAGCAGCCTGGGACAGGCGTCCTACAATGAGCAGTTCTTC.

In its sample, this clone was seen a few times. The J gene is TRBJ2-7, the V gene TRBV27; 11 nucleotides line up with TRBD2. This CDR3 spans 17 amino acids. V lost 4 bases to trimming and J lost 5 bases; unmatched junction nucleotides: 13. Germline loops: CDR1 MNHEY, CDR2 SMNVEV (reference sequence). The DNA for the CDR3 is TGTGCCAGCAGTTCCGTCGGGATAGCGGGAGGGCCCCACGAGCAGTACTTC. Its protein product is CASSSVGIAGGPHEQYF.

The V gene is TRBV28, the J gene TRBJ1-2; 8 bases agree with TRBD1. Looked up from germline, CDR1 is MDHEN and CDR2 is SYDVKM. The CDR3 extends over 14 amino acids. After removal of 6 bases from V and 5 bases from J, the junction contained 8 bases not matched to a gene. For the CDR3, the DNA is TGTGCCAGCAGCTTTCCCGACAGGGGATATGGCTACACCTTC. This translates into CASSFPDRGYGYTF.

This clone was seen a few times. The J gene is TRBJ2-1, the V gene TRBV23-1, with TRBD2 matching 8 bases. Being an ORF, TRBV23-1 has a function that is uncertain. The V gene end was trimmed by 3 bases and the J gene end by 8 bases; junction bases not matched to a gene: 15. The CDR3 extends over 17 amino acids. The CDR3 coding sequence is TGCGCCAGCAGTCACCCGACCGGGACTAGGGATCGACATGAGCAGTTCTTC. It yields the protein CASSHPTGTRDRHEQFF.

The chain combines TRBV7-2 with TRBJ2-1, with 9 positions matching TRBD2. The germline gives CDR1 SGHTA, CDR2 FQGNSA. V shed 3 bases and J 5 bases; nucleotides not matched to a gene: 8. The CDR3 is made up of 16 amino acids. The CDR3 loop is CASSFTTSGYDNEQFF. CDR3 nucleotide sequence: TGTGCCAGCAGCTTTACGACTAGCGGATATGACAATGAGCAGTTCTTC. The entire variable domain, with the rest obtained from reference TRBV7-2 and TRBJ2-1, is as follows: GAGVSQSPSNKVTEKGKDVELRCDPISGHTALYWYRQSLGQGLEFLIYFQGNSAPDKSGLPSDRFSAERTGGSVSTLTIQRTQQEDSAVYLCASSFTTSGYDNEQFFGPGTRLTVL.

This sequence joins TRBV5-1 and TRBJ2-3; TRBD2 aligns across 7 bases. Losses at the gene ends were 4 bases for V and 0 bases for J; bases not matched to a gene: 5. Germline CDR1 and CDR2: SGHRS and YFSETQ. The CDR3 runs 15 residues. CDR3 protein: CASSPGGQSTDTQYF. In DNA form, the CDR3 reads TGCGCCAGCAGCCCGGGAGGTCAGAGCACAGATACGCAGTATTTT. The full variable domain, completed using reference TRBV5-1 and TRBJ2-3, is KAGVTQTPRYLIKTRGQQVTLSCSPISGHRSVSWYQQTPGQGLQFLFEYFSETQRNKGNFPGRFSGRQFSNSRSEMNVSTLELGDSALYLCASSPGGQSTDTQYFGPGTRLTVL.